This is a list of T cell receptor beta chains from one sample in a study of blood T cell repertoires in COVID-19. Profiling relied on immunoSEQ multiplex PCR, and the TCRdb table lists in-frame clones only, not all of them. The table lists 200,000 to 250,000 clones, around 86% of them singletons. Material: peripheral blood. Receptors were obtained from an elderly man with acute or convalescent COVID-19. The CDR3 runs from the conserved cysteine through the conserved F or W.

TRBJ1-1 | TRBV29-1 | 11 | CSAEVNTEAFF
TRBJ2-5 | TRBV19 | 16 | CASSLGTSGRQETQYF
TRBJ1-6 | TRBV7-9 | 14 | CASSHKTGLSPLHF
TRBJ2-3 | TRBV19 | 13 | CASRTSDTDTQYF
TRBJ2-5 | TRBV5-1 | 17 | CASSLGTSGTRQETQYF
TRBJ2-3 | TRBV29-1 | 14 | CSVDNPQGTDTQYF
TRBJ1-5 | TRBV4-3 | 15 | CASSQGSGVMQPQHF
TRBJ2-1 | TRBV29-1 | 11 | CSVASGNEQFF
TRBJ1-1 | TRBV7-9 | 14 | CASSFQTATTEAFF
TRBJ1-1 | TRBV19 | 15 | CASTGGGRGHTEAFF
TRBJ2-7 | TRBV5-1 | 16 | CASRDTWDSKSYEQYF
TRBJ2-7 | TRBV7-2 | 15 | CASSGQGTSVYEQYF
TRBJ2-5 | TRBV7-3 | 16 | CASSPYPGRGGETQYF
TRBJ1-1 | TRBV28 | 14 | CASSPRHRGTEAFF
TRBJ2-5 | TRBV11-1 | 12 | CASKPQGETQYF
TRBJ2-4 | TRBV18 | 15 | CASSPPVTNYNIQYF
TRBJ2-1 | TRBV30 | 15 | CAWNLGDSTYNEQFF
TRBJ2-2 | TRBV7-2 | 14 | CASSRDSGGGELFF
TRBJ2-3 | TRBV19 | 15 | CASVPSGGGPDTQYF
TRBJ2-2 | TRBV10-1 | 16 | CASLVSRDRDTGELFF
TRBJ2-5 | TRBV5-1 | 16 | CASSPRPDSSKETQYF
TRBJ2-2 | TRBV10-3 | 17 | CAIRSSPGLAGVGELFF
TRBJ2-1 | TRBV5-1 | 18 | CASSLSTGTSGRYNEQFF
TRBJ2-1 | TRBV7-2 | 16 | CASSPERGGLYNEQFF
TRBJ1-2 | TRBV6-4 | 14 | CASSDPNRGIGYTF
TRBJ2-2 | TRBV7-2 | 15 | CASSLEQLLGGELFF
TRBJ2-4 | TRBV7-8 | 19 | CASSLGGGQGLGAKNIQYF
TRBJ2-7 | TRBV25-1 | 11 | CASSQGYEQYF
TRBJ1-1 | TRBV11-2 | 13 | CASSLNLVSEAFF